The 7 T cell receptor beta chains below all came from one sample that was sequenced in a study of cytomegalovirus exposure and HLA in healthy donors. PCR primers comprised 60 Vbeta and 13 Jbeta primers. The table came from immunoSEQ multiplex PCR; TCRdb's copy has only in-frame clones and leaves some out. This sample has more than 85,000 clones; 75% occur once, and the top ten carry 11% to 15%. Sequenced input: PBMCs. The receptors originated from a male donor in good health and CMV-seropositive.

The chain joins TRBV7-2 to TRBJ2-5; 7 positions agree with TRBD2. CDR3 length: 15 residues. Germline V gene data show CDR1 as SGHTA and CDR2 as FQGNSA. V gave up 5 bases and J gave up 5 bases; unmatched junction bases: 11. The chain's CDR3 is CASSPQWGGRETQYF. DNA for the CDR3: TGTGCCAGCAGCCCCCAATGGGGGGGAAGGGAGACCCAGTACTTC.

V usage is TRBV7-2 and J usage is TRBJ2-7; weak D call: TRBD2 (6 bases). This CDR3 region has 16 residues. The germline CDR1 and CDR2 sequences are SGHTA and FQGNSA. The ends were cut back, 5 bases at V and 6 bases at J, with 23 bases in the middle. CDR3 sequence (DNA): TGTGCCAGCAGCAACCCGACCCAGGGAAGGGACTTCGAGCAGTACTTC. Its protein is CASSNPTQGRDFEQYF.

The chain employs TRBV5-4 and TRBJ1-2; weak D call: TRBD1 (6 bases). The ends were cut back, 2 bases at V and 4 bases at J, with 9 bases in the middle. Germline lookup yields CDR1 SGHNT and CDR2 YYREEE (reference sequence). CDR3 size: 13 residues. The DNA for the CDR3 is TGTGCCAGCAGCTTTGGGGGCGGCTATGGCTACACCTTC. It translates to CASSFGGGYGYTF.

V and J are TRBV9 and TRBJ2-3, with 8 bases aligning to TRBD1. V lost 0 bases, J lost 3 bases, and 9 bases stayed unmatched. CDR1 is SGDLS and CDR2 is YYNGEE in the germline V gene. There are 17 residues in the CDR3. The CDR3 DNA follows: TGTGCCAGCAGCGTAGCGGGCAGGGGGCGTCTAACAGATACGCAGTATTTT. Amino acid sequence: CASSVAGRGRLTDTQYF.

The chain combines TRBV11-2 with TRBJ2-1, with 8 nucleotides matching TRBD1. This CDR3 has 17 residues. Germline CDR1 is SGHAT and CDR2 is FQNNGV. The junction had 8 bases not matched to a gene; V was cut back by 1 base and J by 3 bases. This CDR3 reads CASSLATGTGIYNEQFF. The CDR3 DNA reads TGTGCCAGCAGCTTAGCAACCGGGACAGGTATCTACAATGAGCAGTTCTTC.

This chain joins TRBV4-1 and TRBJ2-3; a possible D gene is TRBD1 (5 bases). The V gene lost 2 bases and the J gene lost 3 bases, with 12 bases spanning the gap. This CDR3 comprises 15 residues. Germline lookup yields CDR1 MGHRA and CDR2 YSYEKL. The chain's CDR3 is CASSQPQGSTDTQYF. The CDR3 DNA is TGCGCCAGCAGCCAACCTCAGGGATCAACAGATACGCAGTATTTT.

This clone came up a few times. Different DNA sequences within this sample yield the same CDR3. This chain links TRBV5-4 with TRBJ1-2; no firm D call. V was shortened by 4 bases and J by 2 bases, with 9 bases between the two germline ends. CDR1 and CDR2 from the germline V gene are SGHNT and YYREEE (reference sequence). The CDR3 spans 13 residues. The CDR3 coding sequence is TGTGCCAGCAGCCCACCGGGGAACTATGGCTACACCTTC. The encoded protein is CASSPPGNYGYTF. Full variable domain (outside the CDR3, taken from reference TRBV5-4 and TRBJ1-2): ETGVTQSPTHLIKTRGQQVTLRCSSQSGHNTVSWYQQALGQGPQFIFQYYREEENGRGNFPPRFSGLQFPNYSSELNVNALELDDSALYLCASSPPGNYGYTFGSGTRLTVV.